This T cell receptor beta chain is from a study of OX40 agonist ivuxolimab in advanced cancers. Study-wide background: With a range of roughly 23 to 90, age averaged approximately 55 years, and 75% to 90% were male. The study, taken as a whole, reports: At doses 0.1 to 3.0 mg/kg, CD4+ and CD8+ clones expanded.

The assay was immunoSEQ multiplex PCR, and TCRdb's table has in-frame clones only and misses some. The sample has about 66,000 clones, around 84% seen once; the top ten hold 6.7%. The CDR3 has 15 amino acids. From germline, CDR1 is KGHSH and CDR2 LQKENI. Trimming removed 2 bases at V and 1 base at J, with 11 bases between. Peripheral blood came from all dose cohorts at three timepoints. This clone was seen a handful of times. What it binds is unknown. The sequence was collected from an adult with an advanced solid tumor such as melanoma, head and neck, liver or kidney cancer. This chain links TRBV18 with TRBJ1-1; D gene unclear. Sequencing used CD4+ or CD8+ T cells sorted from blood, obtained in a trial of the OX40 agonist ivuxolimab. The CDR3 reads CASSPLSTPNTEAFF. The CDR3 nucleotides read TGTGCCAGCTCACCATTGTCGACACCGAACACTGAAGCTTTCTTT.